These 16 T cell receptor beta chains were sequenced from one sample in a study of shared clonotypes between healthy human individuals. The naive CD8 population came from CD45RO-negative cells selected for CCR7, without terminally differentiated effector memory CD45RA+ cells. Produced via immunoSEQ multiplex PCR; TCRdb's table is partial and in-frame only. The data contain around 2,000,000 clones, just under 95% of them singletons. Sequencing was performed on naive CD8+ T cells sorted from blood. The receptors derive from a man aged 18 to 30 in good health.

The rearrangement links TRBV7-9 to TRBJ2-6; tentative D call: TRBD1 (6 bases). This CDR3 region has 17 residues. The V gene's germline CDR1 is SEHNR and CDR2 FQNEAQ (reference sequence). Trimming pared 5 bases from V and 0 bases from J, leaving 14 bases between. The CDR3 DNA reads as TGTGCCAGCAGCATCAGCAGGGGTCCCTCTGGGGCCAACGTCCTGACTTTC. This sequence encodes CASSISRGPSGANVLTF.

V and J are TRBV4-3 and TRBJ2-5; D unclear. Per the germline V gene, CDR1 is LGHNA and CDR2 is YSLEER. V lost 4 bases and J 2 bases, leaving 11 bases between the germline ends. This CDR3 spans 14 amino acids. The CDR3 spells CASSRLIDQETQYF. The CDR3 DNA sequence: TGCGCCAGCAGCCGCCTGATCGATCAAGAGACCCAGTACTTC.

CDR3 nucleotide sequence: TGTGCCAGCAGCTTAGTTGAGATCAGGACAGAAGGCACAGATACGCAGTATTTT. It is translated as CASSLVEIRTEGTDTQYF. The rearrangement links TRBV11-2 to TRBJ2-3; TRBD1 is a possible D gene (6 bases). Deletions cut 1 base from V and 1 base from J, with 18 bases between. CDR1 and CDR2 (germline): SGHAT, FQNNGV. CDR3 size: 18 residues.

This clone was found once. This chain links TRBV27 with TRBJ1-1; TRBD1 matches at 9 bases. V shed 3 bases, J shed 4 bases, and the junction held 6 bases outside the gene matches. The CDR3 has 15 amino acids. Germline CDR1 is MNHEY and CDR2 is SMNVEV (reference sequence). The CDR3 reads CASSLDRGGSTEAFF. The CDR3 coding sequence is TGTGCCAGCAGTTTGGACAGGGGCGGGAGCACTGAAGCTTTCTTT.

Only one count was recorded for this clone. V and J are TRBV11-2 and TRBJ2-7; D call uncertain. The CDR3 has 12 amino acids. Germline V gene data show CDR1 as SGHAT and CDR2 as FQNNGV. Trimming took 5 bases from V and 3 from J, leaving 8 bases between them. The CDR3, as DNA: TGTGCCAGCAGCATCGGGCTCTACGAGCAGTACTTC. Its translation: CASSIGLYEQYF. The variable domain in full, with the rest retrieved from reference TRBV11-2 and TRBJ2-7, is EAGVAQSPRYKIIEKRQSVAFWCNPISGHATLYWYQQILGQGPKLLIQFQNNGVVDDSQLPKDRFSAERLKGVDSTLKIQPAKLEDSAVYLCASSIGLYEQYFGPGTRLTVT.

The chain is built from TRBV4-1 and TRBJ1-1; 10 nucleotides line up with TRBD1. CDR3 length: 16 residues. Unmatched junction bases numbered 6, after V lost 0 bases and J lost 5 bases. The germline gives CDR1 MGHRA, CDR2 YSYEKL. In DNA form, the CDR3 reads TGCGCCAGCAGCCAAGATCACGGACAGGGGGAAACTGAAGCTTTCTTT. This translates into CASSQDHGQGETEAFF.

The CDR3 DNA reads TGCGCCAGCAGCTTAATGACAGGCCAAATCCTTTTGAACACTGAAGCTTTCTTT. It codes for CASSLMTGQILLNTEAFF. V and J are TRBV5-1 and TRBJ1-1, with D possibly being TRBD1 (6 bases). Germline values: CDR1 SGHRS, CDR2 YFSETQ. V was clipped by 2 bases and J by 0 bases, with 20 bases between them. This CDR3 is 18 amino acids long.

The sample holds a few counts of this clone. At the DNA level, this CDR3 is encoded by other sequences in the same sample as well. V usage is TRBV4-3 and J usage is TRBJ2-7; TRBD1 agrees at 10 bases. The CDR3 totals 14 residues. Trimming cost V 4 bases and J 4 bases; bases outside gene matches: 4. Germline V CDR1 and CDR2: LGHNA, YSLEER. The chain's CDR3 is CASSPGTGEYEQYF. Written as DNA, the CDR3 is TGCGCCAGCAGCCCCGGGACAGGGGAATACGAGCAGTACTTC.

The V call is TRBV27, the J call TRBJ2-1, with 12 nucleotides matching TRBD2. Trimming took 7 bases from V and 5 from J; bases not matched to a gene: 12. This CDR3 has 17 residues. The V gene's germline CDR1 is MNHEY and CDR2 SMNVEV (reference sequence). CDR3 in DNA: TGTGCCAGCACCCATCTATACCTAGCGGGAGGGAACAATGAGCAGTTCTTC. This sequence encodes CASTHLYLAGGNNEQFF.

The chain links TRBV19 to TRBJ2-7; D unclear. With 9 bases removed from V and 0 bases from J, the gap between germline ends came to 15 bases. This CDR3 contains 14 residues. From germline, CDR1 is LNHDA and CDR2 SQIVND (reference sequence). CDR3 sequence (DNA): TGTGCCAGCGCTATAGTGGGAAGCTCCTACGAGCAGTACTTC. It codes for CASAIVGSSYEQYF. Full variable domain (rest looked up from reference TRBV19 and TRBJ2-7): DGGITQSPKYLFRKEGQNVTLSCEQNLNHDAMYWYRQDPGQGLRLIYYSQIVNDFQKGDIAEGYSVSREKKESFPLTVTSAQKNPTAFYLCASAIVGSSYEQYFGPGTRLTVT.

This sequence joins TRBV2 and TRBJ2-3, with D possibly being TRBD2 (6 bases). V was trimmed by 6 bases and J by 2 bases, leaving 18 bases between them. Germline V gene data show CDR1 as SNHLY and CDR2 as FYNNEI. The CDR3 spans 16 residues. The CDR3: CASREVEGGITDTQYF. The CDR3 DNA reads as TGTGCCAGCAGGGAGGTTGAGGGCGGGATCACAGATACGCAGTATTTT.

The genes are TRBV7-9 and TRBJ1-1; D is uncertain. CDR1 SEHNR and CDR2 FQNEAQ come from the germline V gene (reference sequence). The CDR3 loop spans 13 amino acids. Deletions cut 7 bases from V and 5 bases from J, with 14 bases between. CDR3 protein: CASIDPGETEAFF. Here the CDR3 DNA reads TGTGCCAGCATCGACCCAGGAGAAACTGAAGCTTTCTTT. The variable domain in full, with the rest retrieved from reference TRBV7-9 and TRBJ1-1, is DTGVSQNPRHKITKRGQNVTFRCDPISEHNRLYWYRQTLGQGPEFLTYFQNEAQLEKSRLLSDRFSAERPKGSFSTLEIQRTEQGDSAMYLCASIDPGETEAFFGQGTRLTVV.

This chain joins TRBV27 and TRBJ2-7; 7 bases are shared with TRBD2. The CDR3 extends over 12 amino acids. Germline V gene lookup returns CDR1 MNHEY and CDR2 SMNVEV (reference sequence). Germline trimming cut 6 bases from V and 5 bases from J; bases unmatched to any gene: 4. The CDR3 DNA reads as TGTGCCAGCAGCTCGGGAGGCCACGAGCAGTACTTC. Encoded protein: CASSSGGHEQYF.

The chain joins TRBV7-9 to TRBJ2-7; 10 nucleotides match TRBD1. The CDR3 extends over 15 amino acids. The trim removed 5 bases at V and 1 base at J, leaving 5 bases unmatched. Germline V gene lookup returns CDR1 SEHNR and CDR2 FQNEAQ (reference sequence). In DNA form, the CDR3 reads TGTGCCAGCAGCCCCGACAGGGGGCATTCCTACGAGCAGTACTTC. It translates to CASSPDRGHSYEQYF.

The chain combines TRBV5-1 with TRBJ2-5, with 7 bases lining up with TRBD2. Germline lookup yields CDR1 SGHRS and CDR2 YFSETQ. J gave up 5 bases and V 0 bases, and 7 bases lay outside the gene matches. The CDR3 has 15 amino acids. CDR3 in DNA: TGCGCCAGCAGCTTGGAGGGAGGGATAATCGAGACCCAGTACTTC. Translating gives CASSLEGGIIETQYF.

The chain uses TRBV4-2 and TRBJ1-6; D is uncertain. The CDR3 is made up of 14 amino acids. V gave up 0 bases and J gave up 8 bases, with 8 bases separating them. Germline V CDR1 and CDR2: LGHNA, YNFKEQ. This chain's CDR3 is CASSQELNYSPLHF. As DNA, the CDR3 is TGTGCCAGCAGCCAAGAGTTGAATTATTCACCCCTCCACTTT.